One and the same sample provided the 20 T cell receptor beta chains below, sequenced in a study of blood T cell repertoires in COVID-19. Using immunoSEQ multiplex PCR, the repertoire was profiled, and TCRdb retains in-frame clones only, with some absent. There are some 140,000 clones in the sample; 85% to 90% occur only once, and less than 2.5% lies in the top ten. Source material: peripheral blood. The source is a man in his forties or fifties with active COVID-19.

The gene calls are TRBV5-1 and TRBJ1-3, with D possibly TRBD1 on 5 matching bases. Germline lookup yields CDR1 SGHRS and CDR2 YFSETQ. The V gene lost 5 bases and the J gene lost 1 base, with 13 bases spanning the gap. CDR3 length: 15 amino acids. This CDR3 reads CASRSGLASGNTIYF. CDR3 nucleotides: TGCGCCAGCAGGTCAGGGCTTGCGTCTGGAAACACCATATATTTT.

The CDR3 bases are TGTGCCAGCTCACCACGGGAGGCAGCAACTAATGAAAAACTGTTTTTT. It yields the protein CASSPREAATNEKLFF. This chain links TRBV18 with TRBJ1-4; D not certain. There are 16 residues in the CDR3. Between the trimmed V and J ends, which lost 1 base and 0 bases, there was a span of 9 bases. Germline V gene sequence: CDR1 KGHSH, CDR2 LQKENI.

The rearrangement joins TRBV13 to TRBJ2-3; D may be TRBD1 (6 bases). Germline lookup yields CDR1 PRHDT and CDR2 FYEKMQ (reference sequence). Trimming removed 1 base at V and 1 base at J, with 6 bases between. The CDR3 totals 14 residues. The CDR3 sequence is CASSLEGGTDTQYF. The CDR3 DNA sequence: TGTGCCAGCAGCTTAGAGGGGGGCACAGATACGCAGTATTTT.

The genes are TRBV10-3 and TRBJ2-5; D not certain. Germline CDR1 ENHRY, CDR2 SYGVKD. Trimming cost V 3 bases and J 3 bases, with 5 bases left between them. This CDR3 has 12 residues. DNA of the CDR3: TGTGCCATCAGTGATCTAGAAGAGACCCAGTACTTC. Its protein product is CAISDLEETQYF.

This chain connects TRBV6-5 to TRBJ1-5; no definite D call. The CDR3 is 16 residues long. Germline V gives CDR1 MNHEY, CDR2 SVGAGI. V dropped 0 bases and J dropped 6 bases, with 15 bases sitting between them. CDR3 amino acids: CASSYSTPAAGQPQHF. CDR3 sequence (DNA): TGTGCCAGCAGTTACTCGACCCCCGCGGCGGGTCAGCCCCAGCATTTT.

V gene TRBV7-9 combines with J gene TRBJ2-1; D not certain. CDR1 SEHNR and CDR2 FQNEAQ come from the germline V gene (reference sequence). The CDR3 sequence is 8 residues long. V was pared by 4 bases and J by 14 bases, with 3 bases between. CDR3 amino acids: CASSSEFF. CDR3 coding DNA: TGTGCCAGCAGCTCGGAGTTCTTC.

The rearrangement joins TRBV11-3 to TRBJ2-1; 8 positions agree with TRBD2. J lost 7 bases, V lost 9 bases, and 14 bases had no gene match. There are 15 residues in the CDR3. The germline V gene encodes CDR1 SGHNT and CDR2 YENEEA. CDR3 in DNA: TGTGCCAGTTCGGACCCCGGGGGGGCACGAAATGAGCAGTTCTTC. Translation: CASSDPGGARNEQFF.

The gene calls are TRBV18 and TRBJ1-2; D ambiguous. The germline CDR1 and CDR2 sequences are KGHSH and LQKENI. The CDR3 length is 14 residues. Trimming took 3 bases from V and 1 from J, leaving 9 bases between them. The CDR3 region has the DNA TGTGCCAGCTCACCGGCAGGCGTTAACTATGGCTACACCTTC. Amino acid sequence: CASSPAGVNYGYTF. Complete variable domain (other parts from reference TRBV18 and TRBJ1-2): NAGVMQNPRHLVRRRGQEARLRCSPMKGHSHVYWYRQLPEEGLKFMVYLQKENIIDESGMPKERFSAEFPKEGPSILRIQQVVRGDSAAYFCASSPAGVNYGYTFGSGTRLTVV.

About this clone itself: This sample includes further DNA sequences coding for the same CDR3. CDR3 bases: TGTGCCAGCAGCTTATTAGCAGGGGGTCGCGAGCAGTACTTC. This sequence encodes CASSLLAGGREQYF. J is TRBJ2-7 and V is TRBV7-3; 7 bases are shared with TRBD1. J gave up 6 bases and V 2 bases, and 7 bases lay outside the gene matches. CDR3 length equals 14 residues. Germline assignment: CDR1 SGHTA and CDR2 FQGTGA. Drawing the rest from reference TRBV7-3 and TRBJ2-7, the complete variable domain is GAGVSQTPSNKVTEKGKYVELRCDPISGHTALYWYRQSLGQGPEFLIYFQGTGAADDSGLPNDRFFAVRPEGSVSTLKIQRTERGDSAVYLCASSLLAGGREQYFGPGTRLTVT.

The rearrangement links TRBV5-8 to TRBJ1-2, with no clear D. CDR1 and CDR2 (germline): SGHTS, YDEGEE. Trimming pared 0 bases from V and 7 bases from J, leaving 7 bases between. The CDR3 extends over 12 amino acids. Here the CDR3 DNA reads TGTGCCAGCAGCTTGGATCGTCGTGGCTACACCTTC. Protein: CASSLDRRGYTF.

The genes are TRBV6-6 and TRBJ1-1; D is undetermined. V was trimmed by 7 bases and J by 2 bases, leaving 14 bases between them. Germline values: CDR1 MNHNY, CDR2 SVGAGI (reference sequence). The CDR3 totals 14 residues. CDR3 in amino acids: CASTLTSGNTEAFF. CDR3 coding DNA: TGTGCCAGCACCCTCACCTCGGGAAACACTGAAGCTTTCTTT.

The V and J genes are TRBV3-1 (or the pseudogene TRBV3-2) and TRBJ2-4; TRBD2 matches 7 bases. Germline loops: CDR1 LGHDT, CDR2 YNNKEL (reference sequence). The CDR3 has 14 amino acids. The ends lost 2 bases at V and 5 bases at J; junction bases unmatched: 3. CDR3 protein: CASSQSGAENIQYF. The DNA of the CDR3 is TGTGCCAGCAGCCAAAGCGGGGCGGAAAACATTCAGTACTTC.

This chain links TRBV12-3 or TRBV12-4 with TRBJ1-2; D is possibly TRBD1 (6 bases). V lost 2 bases to trimming and J lost 4 bases, with 8 bases between them. The CDR3 covers 13 residues. CDR3 sequence (DNA): TGTGCCAGCAGTTTAATCAGGGGCTATGGCTACACCTTC. It is translated as CASSLIRGYGYTF.

The gene calls are TRBV6-2 or TRBV6-3 and TRBJ2-3; 13 nucleotides agree with TRBD2. The J segment lost 2 bases and the V segment lost 4 bases, leaving 9 bases of the junction unmatched. The CDR3 consists of 18 residues. CDR1 MNHEY and CDR2 SVGEGT come from the germline V gene. CDR3 in DNA: TGTGCCAGCAGTTTCTCGACTAGCGGGGGGATTAACACAGATACGCAGTATTTT. This translates into CASSFSTSGGINTDTQYF.

A few counts support this clone. The gene calls are TRBV7-8 and TRBJ1-5; 7 bases fit TRBD1. V gave up 4 bases and J gave up 0 bases; unmatched junction bases: 12. In germline, CDR1 is SGHVS, CDR2 FQNEAQ. The CDR3 has 18 amino acids. CDR3 in amino acids: CASSSTGARIFSNQPQHF. The CDR3 DNA sequence: TGTGCCAGCAGCTCTACAGGGGCCCGAATTTTTAGCAATCAGCCCCAGCATTTT. The whole variable domain, filled in from reference TRBV7-8 and TRBJ1-5, reads GAGVSQSPRYKVAKRGQDVALRCDPISGHVSLFWYQQALGQGPEFLTYFQNEAQLDKSGLPSDRFFAERPEGSVSTLKIQRTQQEDSAVYLCASSSTGARIFSNQPQHFGDGTRLSIL.

This chain uses TRBV5-1 with TRBJ2-2; maybe TRBD1 (6 bases). Germline values: CDR1 SGHRS, CDR2 YFSETQ. The germline V and J ends were trimmed by 3 bases and 4 bases, with 13 bases remaining between them. The CDR3 has 15 residues. The CDR3 bases are TGCGCCAGCAGCTCTACAGGGAAGACCACCGGGGAGCTGTTTTTT. This gives the protein CASSSTGKTTGELFF. Full variable domain (rest looked up from reference TRBV5-1 and TRBJ2-2): KAGVTQTPRYLIKTRGQQVTLSCSPISGHRSVSWYQQTPGQGLQFLFEYFSETQRNKGNFPGRFSGRQFSNSRSEMNVSTLELGDSALYLCASSSTGKTTGELFFGEGSRLTVL.

V gene TRBV9 combines with J gene TRBJ1-1; TRBD1 is a possible D gene (5 bases). Trimming removed 4 bases at V and 2 bases at J, with 15 bases between. The CDR3 extends over 15 amino acids. Germline lookup yields CDR1 SGDLS and CDR2 YYNGEE. The CDR3 bases are TGTGCCAGCAGCATAACACCAACAGGTAACACTGAAGCTTTCTTT. Residues: CASSITPTGNTEAFF.

This chain joins TRBV4-2 and TRBJ1-2; 11 bases align to TRBD1. V lost 1 base and J lost 7; bases outside the gene matches: 8. CDR1 is LGHNA, CDR2 YNFKEQ, per germline. The CDR3 spans 16 residues. CDR3 sequence: CASSQAGTGGLGGYTF. As DNA, the CDR3 is TGTGCCAGCAGCCAAGCCGGGACAGGGGGTCTGGGTGGCTACACCTTC.

The rearrangement uses TRBV19 and TRBJ1-5; tentatively, D is TRBD1 (6 bases). The germline CDR1 and CDR2 sequences are LNHDA and SQIVND (reference sequence). Trimming took 3 bases from V and 9 from J, leaving 18 bases between them. This CDR3 has 15 amino acids. The DNA for the CDR3 is TGTGCCAGTAGTATCTCAGGGATGGACAGCGGGCCCCAGCATTTT. Encoded protein: CASSISGMDSGPQHF.

The chain recombines TRBV5-1 with TRBJ2-3; D gene unclear. Germline V CDR1 and CDR2: SGHRS, YFSETQ. There are 14 residues in the CDR3. V dropped 4 bases and J dropped 3 bases, with 12 bases sitting between them. The DNA for the CDR3 is TGCGCCAGCAGCCGAGACCAGGCGACAGATACGCAGTATTTT. Its translation is CASSRDQATDTQYF.